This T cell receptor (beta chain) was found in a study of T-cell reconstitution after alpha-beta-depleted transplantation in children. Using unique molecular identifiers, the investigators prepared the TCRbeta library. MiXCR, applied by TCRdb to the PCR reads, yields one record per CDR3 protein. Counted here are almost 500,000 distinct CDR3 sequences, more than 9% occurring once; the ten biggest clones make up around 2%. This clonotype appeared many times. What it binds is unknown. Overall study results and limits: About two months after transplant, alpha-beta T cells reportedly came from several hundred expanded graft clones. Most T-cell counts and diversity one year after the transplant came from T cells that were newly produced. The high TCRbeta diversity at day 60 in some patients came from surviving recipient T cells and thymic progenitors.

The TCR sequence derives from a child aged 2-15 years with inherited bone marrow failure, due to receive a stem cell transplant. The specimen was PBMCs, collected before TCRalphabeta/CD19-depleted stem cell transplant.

CDR3 region: CASSLGGNTDTQYF. DNA for the CDR3: TGTGCCAGCAGTTTAGGGGGTAACACAGATACGCAGTATTTT. The V call is TRBV12-3 or TRBV12-4, the J call TRBJ2-3; D remains unclear. The CDR3 consists of 14 residues. Trimming shortened V by 1 base and J by 2 bases, and 7 bases separated the two germline ends.